Below, one TCR beta chain is given with its context. Its cognate antigen is unknown. The CDR3 length is 15 residues. CDR1 is DFQATT, CDR2 SNEGSKA, per germline (reference sequence). Germline trimming cut 0 bases from V and 2 bases from J; bases unmatched to any gene: 6. The data stem from a study of identical twins. Study-wide results and caveats: Models underestimated out-of-frame TCR alpha sharing in monozygotic twins. The analysis was cross-sectional rather than longitudinal within donors.

Unique molecular identifiers were in the cDNA, with template-switch universal primer binding. TCRdb reprocessed the 5' RACE reads with MiXCR, giving one entry per CDR3 protein. The sample lists a few hundred thousand distinct CDR3 sequences; 9% to 10% were seen once. The same specimen was also included in a second study, on yellow fever vaccine responses in identical twins.

The V call is TRBV20-1, the J call TRBJ2-7, with 8 bases that match TRBD1. Sequencing was done on a sample of PBMCs. The TCR originated in a woman between 18 and 29 years old in good health. In DNA, the CDR3 is TGCAGTGCTAGAGATCTCTGGGGACAGGCCTACGAGCAGTACTTC. It yields the protein CSARDLWGQAYEQYF.